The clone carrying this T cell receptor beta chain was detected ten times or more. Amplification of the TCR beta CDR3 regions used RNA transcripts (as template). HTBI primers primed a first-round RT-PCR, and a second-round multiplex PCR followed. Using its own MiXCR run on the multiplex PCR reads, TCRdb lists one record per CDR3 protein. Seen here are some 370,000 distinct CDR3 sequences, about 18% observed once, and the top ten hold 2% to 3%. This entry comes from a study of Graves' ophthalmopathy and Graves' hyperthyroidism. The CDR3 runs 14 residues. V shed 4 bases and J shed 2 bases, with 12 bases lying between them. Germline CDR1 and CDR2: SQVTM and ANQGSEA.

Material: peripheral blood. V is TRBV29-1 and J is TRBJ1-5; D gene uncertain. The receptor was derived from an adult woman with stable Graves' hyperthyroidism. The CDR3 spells CSVALSNGNQPQHF. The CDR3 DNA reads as TGCAGCGTTGCCCTTTCTAACGGCAATCAGCCCCAGCATTTT. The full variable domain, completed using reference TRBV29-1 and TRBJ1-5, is SAVISQKPSRDICQRGTSLTIQCQVDSQVTMMFWYRQQPGQSLTLIATANQGSEATYESGFVIDKFPISRPNLTFSTLTVSNMSPEDSSIYLCSVALSNGNQPQHFGDGTRLSIL.